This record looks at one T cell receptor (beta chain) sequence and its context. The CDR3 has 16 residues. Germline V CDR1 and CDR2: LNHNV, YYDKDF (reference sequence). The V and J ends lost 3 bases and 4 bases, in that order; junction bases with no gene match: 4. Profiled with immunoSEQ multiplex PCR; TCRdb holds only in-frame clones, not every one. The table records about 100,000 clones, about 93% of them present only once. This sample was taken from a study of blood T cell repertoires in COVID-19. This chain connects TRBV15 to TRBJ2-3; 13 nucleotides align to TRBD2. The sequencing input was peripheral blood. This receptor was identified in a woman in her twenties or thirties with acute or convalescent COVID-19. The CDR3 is CATSSKGLAGADTQYF. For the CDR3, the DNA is TGTGCCACCAGCAGTAAAGGACTAGCGGGGGCAGATACGCAGTATTTT.